A selection of T cell receptor beta chains follows, all from one sample in a study of radiotherapy plus CTLA-4 blockade in lung cancer. Repertoires were generated with immunoSEQ multiplex PCR, while TCRdb's copy carries only in-frame clones and drops some. In the table there are 65,000 to 95,000 clones, around 84% of which are singletons. Specimen: peripheral blood, collected from a patient treated with radiotherapy plus ipilimumab. The receptors shown here come from a human donor with non-small cell lung cancer who had stable disease on radiotherapy plus ipilimumab. Each CDR3 is given without its conserved first and last residue. The size field is filled for only some rows; it gives once, few, many or a size class.

size: .; J: TRBJ1-6; V: TRBV25-1; CDR3: ASGQGPDGSPLH
size: few; J: TRBJ1-5; V: TRBV7-6; CDR3: ASSLQQGESYSNQPQH
size: .; J: TRBJ2-3; V: TRBV28; CDR3: ASQRTDTQY
size: .; J: TRBJ2-7; V: TRBV5-4; CDR3: ASSLAGGRYEQY
size: .; J: .; V: TRBV11-2; CDR3: ASSFSSQVYEQY
size: .; J: TRBJ1-1; V: TRBV19; CDR3: ASSGRDSPNTEAF
size: .; J: TRBJ2-2; V: TRBV6-4; CDR3: ASSVEGAGTGELF
size: .; J: TRBJ2-3; V: TRBV25-1; CDR3: ASSDPPSGSRKDTQY
size: .; J: TRBJ2-3; V: TRBV10-2; CDR3: ASSAGAEAGSDTQY
size: .; J: TRBJ1-3; V: TRBV6-5; CDR3: ASTRGGSGNTIY
size: .; J: TRBJ2-5; V: TRBV4-2; CDR3: ASSQEGGEETQY
size: .; J: TRBJ2-1; V: TRBV9; CDR3: ASSVAISGMYNEQF
size: .; J: TRBJ2-5; V: TRBV5-4; CDR3: ASSLGGALGQETQY
size: once; J: TRBJ2-4; V: TRBV5-1; CDR3: ASSSEGDIQY
size: .; J: TRBJ2-7; V: TRBV12-2; CDR3: ASRSPRLAGGEQY
size: .; J: TRBJ1-5; V: TRBV27; CDR3: ASSFAGQPVQPQH
size: .; J: TRBJ1-1; V: TRBV6-5; CDR3: ASSSDQLSEAF
size: once; J: TRBJ1-5; V: TRBV5-1; CDR3: ASSPESGGGDQPQH
size: once; J: TRBJ2-3; V: TRBV30; CDR3: AWSETGISTDTQY
size: once; J: TRBJ2-7; V: TRBV11-2; CDR3: ASSLALATTYEQY
size: once; J: TRBJ1-6; V: TRBV6-1; CDR3: ASTATGDNSPLH
size: .; J: TRBJ2-7; V: TRBV5-1; CDR3: ASSLTGGASYEQY
size: .; J: TRBJ2-1; V: TRBV19; CDR3: ASSIDKRGGLNEQF
size: .; J: TRBJ2-3; V: TRBV10-1; CDR3: ASSGSLAGGLTQY
size: .; J: TRBJ1-1; V: TRBV10-1; CDR3: ASSDRQGYGTEAF
size: .; J: TRBJ2-5; V: TRBV29-1; CDR3: SVSRGLETQY
size: .; J: TRBJ1-3; V: TRBV6-5; CDR3: ASSTDGAGNTIY
size: .; J: TRBJ1-2; V: TRBV13; CDR3: ASSLGRSSHYGYT
size: .; J: TRBJ2-2; V: TRBV11-1; CDR3: ASTIDPIRNTGELF
size: .; J: TRBJ1-1; V: TRBV29-1; CDR3: SVLSGGASPF
size: few; J: TRBJ1-1; V: TRBV30; CDR3: AWSVSGGGTEAF
size: .; J: TRBJ2-3; V: TRBV9; CDR3: ASSVEDVSSTGTDTQY
size: .; J: TRBJ2-1; V: TRBV9; CDR3: ASSVSGHAGSYNEQF
size: .; J: TRBJ2-5; V: TRBV5-1; CDR3: ASSSGTGVYLQETQY
size: .; J: TRBJ2-7; V: TRBV4-1; CDR3: ASSQARGMSGYEQY
size: .; J: TRBJ1-2; V: TRBV11-2; CDR3: ASSLRGQGEYGYT
size: .; J: TRBJ1-1; V: TRBV30; CDR3: AWGKIQGNTEAF
size: .; J: TRBJ2-7; V: TRBV2; CDR3: ASNIDDYEQY
size: .; J: TRBJ1-2; V: TRBV2; CDR3: ASGTGGLNYGYT
size: .; J: TRBJ1-2; V: TRBV6-1; CDR3: ASSEGRNLLVNYGYT
size: .; J: TRBJ2-1; V: TRBV7-9; CDR3: ASSTDPHNEQF
size: few; J: TRBJ1-5; V: TRBV5-8; CDR3: ASSLSPGFNQPQH
size: .; J: TRBJ1-1; V: TRBV9; CDR3: ASSVGLSNTEAF
size: .; J: TRBJ2-7; V: TRBV18; CDR3: ASSPGEGYEQY
size: .; J: TRBJ2-3; V: TRBV5-6; CDR3: ASSLGGRTVGADTQY
size: .; J: TRBJ1-1; V: TRBV27; CDR3: ASSFGRSNTEAF
size: .; J: TRBJ1-5; V: TRBV19; CDR3: ASSPDRGGNQPQH
size: .; J: TRBJ2-3; V: TRBV11-3; CDR3: ASSLGAVGGTDTQY
size: .; J: TRBJ1-1; V: TRBV11-2; CDR3: ASSPKGGNTEAF
size: once; J: TRBJ1-4; V: TRBV9; CDR3: ASSGGTDYEKLF
size: .; J: TRBJ1-3; V: TRBV28; CDR3: ASSPVGGGTGNTIY
size: .; J: TRBJ1-1; V: TRBV9; CDR3: ASSAFGAPEAF
size: .; J: TRBJ2-5; V: TRBV15; CDR3: ATSRSDRQETQY
size: .; J: TRBJ2-7; V: TRBV5-4; CDR3: ASSSPRSYEQY
size: .; J: TRBJ2-3; V: TRBV7-9; CDR3: ASSTGTSGRRADTQY